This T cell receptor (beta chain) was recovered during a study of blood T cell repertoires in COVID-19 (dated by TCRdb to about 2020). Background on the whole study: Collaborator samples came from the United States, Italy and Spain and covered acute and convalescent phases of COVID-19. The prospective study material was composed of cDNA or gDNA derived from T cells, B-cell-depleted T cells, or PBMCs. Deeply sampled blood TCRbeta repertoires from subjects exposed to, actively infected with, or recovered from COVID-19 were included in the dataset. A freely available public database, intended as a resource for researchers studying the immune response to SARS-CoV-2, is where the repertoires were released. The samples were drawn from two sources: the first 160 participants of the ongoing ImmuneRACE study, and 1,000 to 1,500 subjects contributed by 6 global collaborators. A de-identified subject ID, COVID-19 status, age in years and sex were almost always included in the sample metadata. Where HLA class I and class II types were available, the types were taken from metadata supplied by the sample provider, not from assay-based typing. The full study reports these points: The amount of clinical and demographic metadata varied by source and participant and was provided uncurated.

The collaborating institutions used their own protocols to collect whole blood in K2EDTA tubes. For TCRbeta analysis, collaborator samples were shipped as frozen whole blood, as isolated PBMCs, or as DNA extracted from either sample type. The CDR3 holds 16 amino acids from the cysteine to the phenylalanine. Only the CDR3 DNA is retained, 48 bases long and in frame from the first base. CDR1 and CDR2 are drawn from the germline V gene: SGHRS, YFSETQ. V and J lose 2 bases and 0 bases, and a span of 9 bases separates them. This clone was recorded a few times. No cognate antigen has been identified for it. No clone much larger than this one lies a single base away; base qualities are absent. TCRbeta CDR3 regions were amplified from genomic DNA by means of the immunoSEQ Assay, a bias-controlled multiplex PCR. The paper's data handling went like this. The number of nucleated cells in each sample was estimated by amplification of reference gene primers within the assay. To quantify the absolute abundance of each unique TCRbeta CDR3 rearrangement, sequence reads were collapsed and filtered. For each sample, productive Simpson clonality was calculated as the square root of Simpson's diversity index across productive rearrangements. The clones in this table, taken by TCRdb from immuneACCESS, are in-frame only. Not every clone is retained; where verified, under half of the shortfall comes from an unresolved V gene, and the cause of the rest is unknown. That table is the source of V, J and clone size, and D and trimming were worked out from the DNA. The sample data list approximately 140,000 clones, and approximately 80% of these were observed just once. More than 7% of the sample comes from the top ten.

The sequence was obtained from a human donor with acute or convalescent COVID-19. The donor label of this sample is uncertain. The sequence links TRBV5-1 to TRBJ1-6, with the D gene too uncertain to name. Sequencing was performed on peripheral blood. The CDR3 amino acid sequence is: CASSFTESSYNSPLHF. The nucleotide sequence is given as TGCGCCAGCAGCTTTACAGAAAGCTCCTATAATTCACCCCTCCACTTT.